The 16 T cell receptor beta chains below were found in one sample sequenced in a study of blood T cell repertoires in COVID-19. Assay: immunoSEQ multiplex PCR; the TCRdb copy retains only in-frame clones and omits some. The sample has about 240,000 clones, 75% to 90% seen once; the top ten hold 7.2%. The specimen was peripheral blood. The receptors were gathered from a man aged 55 to 70 who had recovered from COVID-19.

This chain's CDR3 is CAWSATGGSGNTIYF. The CDR3 nucleotides read TGTGCCTGGAGTGCGACAGGGGGAAGTGGAAACACCATATATTTT. V gene TRBV30 combines with J gene TRBJ1-3; 9 nucleotides line up with TRBD1. Germline assignment: CDR1 GTSNPN and CDR2 SVGIG (reference sequence). The V gene end was trimmed by 1 base and the J gene end by 3 bases; junction bases not matched to a gene: 4. This CDR3 is built from 15 residues.

This chain connects TRBV3-1 (or the pseudogene TRBV3-2) to TRBJ1-4, with D maybe TRBD1 (6 bases). In germline, CDR1 is LGHDT, CDR2 YNNKEL (reference sequence). Trimming took 5 bases from V and 6 from J, leaving 22 bases between them. The CDR3 consists of 17 residues. DNA for the CDR3: TGTGCCAGCAGCTATAACCCGGGGGGGGGCGCTGATGAAAAACTGTTTTTT. Its protein is CASSYNPGGGADEKLFF.

The CDR3 DNA follows: TGTGCCACCAGCCGGGACAGATGGTGGATTGTCTATGGCTACACCTTC. Protein product: CATSRDRWWIVYGYTF. The V and J genes are TRBV15 and TRBJ1-2, with 7 bases fitting TRBD1. V shed 5 bases, J shed 4 bases, and the junction held 13 bases outside the gene matches. The germline CDR1 and CDR2 sequences are LNHNV and YYDKDF (reference sequence). The CDR3 has 16 amino acids.

This chain uses TRBV13 with TRBJ2-5, with 9 bases lining up with TRBD1. There are 16 residues in the CDR3. The V and J ends lost 2 bases and 4 bases, in that order; junction bases with no gene match: 8. Germline V gene sequence: CDR1 PRHDT, CDR2 FYEKMQ (reference sequence). CDR3 sequence reads: CASSLPGQGGRETQYF. Here the CDR3 DNA reads TGTGCCAGCAGCTTACCGGGACAGGGAGGAAGAGAGACCCAGTACTTC.

The chain uses TRBV5-1 and TRBJ2-3; TRBD2 agrees at 8 bases. The CDR3 spans 15 residues. J was trimmed by 4 bases and V by 2 bases; bases with no gene match: 6. The germline CDR1 and CDR2 sequences are SGHRS and YFSETQ. DNA of the CDR3: TGCGCCAGCAGCTTCGGCGGGGGGCTCTCAGATACGCAGTATTTT. It codes for CASSFGGGLSDTQYF. Full variable domain (outside the CDR3, taken from reference TRBV5-1 and TRBJ2-3): KAGVTQTPRYLIKTRGQQVTLSCSPISGHRSVSWYQQTPGQGLQFLFEYFSETQRNKGNFPGRFSGRQFSNSRSEMNVSTLELGDSALYLCASSFGGGLSDTQYFGPGTRLTVL.

The rearrangement joins TRBV7-9 to TRBJ1-2; unclear D gene. The germline gives CDR1 SEHNR, CDR2 FQNEAQ (reference sequence). The CDR3 has 11 amino acids. Trimming shortened V by 4 bases and J by 6 bases, and 6 bases separated the two germline ends. The CDR3 DNA is TGTGCCAGCAGCTCGGGGAATGGCTACACCTTC. This codes for CASSSGNGYTF.

The chain couples TRBV6-5 to TRBJ2-7; TRBD1 aligns across 7 bases. The length of the CDR3 is 15 residues. The V segment lost 4 bases and the J segment 2 bases; nucleotides outside the gene matches: 8. Germline lookup yields CDR1 MNHEY and CDR2 SVGAGI. The CDR3 sequence is CASSSRTGGTYEQYV. In nucleotides, the CDR3 is TGTGCCAGCAGTTCCCGGACAGGTGGAACCTACGAGCAGTACGTC.

This rearrangement joins TRBV24-1 to TRBJ2-1; 10 nucleotides line up with TRBD2. Unmatched junction bases numbered 3, after V lost 4 bases and J lost 7 bases. Germline assignment: CDR1 KGHDR and CDR2 SFDVKD. The length of the CDR3 is 14 residues. The CDR3 bases are TGTGCCACCAGTGAGCTAGCGGGGGCAAATGAGCAGTTCTTC. Protein sequence: CATSELAGANEQFF.

This clone was counted a single time. The chain uses TRBV30 and TRBJ2-5; 7 nucleotides agree with TRBD1. Losses at the gene ends were 0 bases for V and 2 bases for J; bases not matched to a gene: 9. CDR3 length: 16 amino acids. Germline V lookup: CDR1 GTSNPN, CDR2 SVGIG (reference sequence). The CDR3 reads CAWSVDGTAIQETQYF. The CDR3 DNA follows: TGTGCCTGGAGTGTAGACGGGACAGCAATACAAGAGACCCAGTACTTC.

V is TRBV7-9 and J is TRBJ2-3; 7 bases agree with TRBD2. The CDR3 has 14 amino acids. Germline V gives CDR1 SEHNR, CDR2 FQNEAQ (reference sequence). Trimming removed 5 bases from V and 6 bases from J; junction bases left unmatched: 8. CDR3 loop: CASSARGRDDTQYF. The CDR3, as DNA: TGTGCCAGCAGCGCCCGGGGGAGGGACGATACGCAGTATTTT. Full variable domain (missing parts from reference TRBV7-9 and TRBJ2-3): DTGVSQNPRHKITKRGQNVTFRCDPISEHNRLYWYRQTLGQGPEFLTYFQNEAQLEKSRLLSDRFSAERPKGSFSTLEIQRTEQGDSAMYLCASSARGRDDTQYFGPGTRLTVL.

The chain joins TRBV27 to TRBJ1-6; no reliable D call. V lost 1 base and J lost 7, with 11 bases in between. CDR1 and CDR2 (germline): MNHEY, SMNVEV (reference sequence). The CDR3 is 15 residues long. CDR3: CASSLLATANSPLHF. The CDR3 nucleotides are TGTGCCAGCAGTTTATTGGCTACAGCAAATTCACCCCTCCACTTT.

V is TRBV6-5 and J is TRBJ1-1, with a weak D call TRBD1 (5 bases). CDR3 length: 16 residues. V lost 2 bases to trimming and J lost 12 bases, with 25 bases between them. The germline gives CDR1 MNHEY, CDR2 SVGAGI. This chain's CDR3 is CASSYGPRWDWGRTFF. The CDR3 region has the DNA TGTGCCAGCAGTTACGGGCCGAGGTGGGACTGGGGTAGGACTTTCTTT.

This chain uses TRBV19 with TRBJ1-5, with D perhaps matching TRBD1 (6 bases). CDR1 is LNHDA and CDR2 is SQIVND in the germline V gene (reference sequence). The CDR3 covers 14 residues. The V and J ends lost 6 bases and 6 bases respectively, with 15 bases between them. The CDR3 spells CASRIDRYRQPQHF. The DNA of the CDR3 is TGTGCCAGTAGGATCGACAGGTATCGTCAGCCCCAGCATTTT.

The chain joins TRBV11-3 to TRBJ2-3, with 13 positions matching TRBD2. The junction had 3 bases not matched to a gene; V was cut back by 1 base and J by 2 bases. CDR3 length: 17 amino acids. CDR1 and CDR2 from the germline V gene are SGHNT and YENEEA. The CDR3 nucleotides are TGTGCCAGCAGCTTAGGACTAGCGGGGGGAGACACAGATACGCAGTATTTT. Translated: CASSLGLAGGDTDTQYF.

The V gene is TRBV6-1, the J gene TRBJ1-6; no firm D call. The CDR3 consists of 17 residues. Deletions cut 1 base from V and 4 bases from J, with 14 bases between. CDR1 is MNHNS, CDR2 SASEGT, per germline. In nucleotides, the CDR3 is TGTGCCAGCAGTGAAGGGGGAGGGAGGCGGTATAATTCACCCCTCCACTTT. It encodes CASSEGGGRRYNSPLHF.

CDR3 residues: CASSTWTGQNEQFF. CDR3 bases: TGTGCCAGCTCAACCTGGACAGGGCAAAATGAGCAGTTCTTC. J is TRBJ2-1 and V is TRBV18, with TRBD1 matching over 8 bases. V was clipped by 5 bases and J by 7 bases; unmatched bases: 7. CDR3 length: 14 amino acids. CDR1 and CDR2 from the germline V gene are KGHSH and LQKENI.